The clone carrying this T cell receptor (beta chain) was seen just once. The antigen remains undetermined. TCRdb's table, derived via immunoSEQ multiplex PCR, lists solely in-frame clones and lacks some. The profile covers roughly 45,000 clones, with 92% appearing a single time and approximately 5.4% taken by the ten largest. This entry comes from a study of cytomegalovirus exposure and HLA in healthy donors. Study context: Both the 100 to 150 validation repertoires and the approximately 700 first-cohort repertoires used the same platform, as reported by a later analysis.

Study conclusions and caveats: Reports credit the classifier with highly specific, highly sensitive diagnosis of cytomegalovirus status. Investigators reported 150 to 200 TCR beta chains as tied to cytomegalovirus.

Germline CDR1 SGDLS, CDR2 YYNGEE. V was clipped by 4 bases and J by 7 bases, with 11 bases between them. CDR3 length: 12 amino acids. J is TRBJ1-2 and V is TRBV9; no definite D call. Sequencing was performed on PBMCs. The sequence was obtained from a man between 18 and 35 years old in good health and CMV-seronegative. CDR3 nucleotide sequence: TGTGCCAGCAGCCACGGTAGAAGTGGCTACACCTTC. Translating gives CASSHGRSGYTF.